The 8 T cell receptor beta chains given below trace back to one sample, sequenced in a study of T cell changes during pregnancy in multiple sclerosis (dated by TCRdb to between 2017 and 2020). The library was produced with the immunoSEQ multiplex PCR assay. Imported from immuneACCESS, the table was reduced by TCRdb to in-frame sequences with V and J called. These copies leave out some clones; in studies compared against another copy, an unresolved V gene accounts for under half, and the cause of the remainder is not known. In all, the sample holds tens of thousands of clones, and approximately 93% of those were seen once. Clones ranked in the top ten supply 1.4% of the sample. The sequencing used peripheral blood, collected in the second trimester of pregnancy. Receptors originate from a female donor with multiple sclerosis, enrolled in a pregnancy study.

J is TRBJ1-4 and V is TRBV6-1; D is possibly TRBD1 (6 bases). Germline V gives CDR1 MNHNS, CDR2 SASEGT. The CDR3 spans 16 residues. With 4 bases removed from V and 1 base from J, the gap between germline ends came to 13 bases. The CDR3 DNA sequence: TGTGCCAGCAGTGTCCCCAGGGGCGGAACTAATGAAAAACTGTTTTTT. This codes for CASSVPRGGTNEKLFF.

This chain links TRBV30 with TRBJ2-2, with 7 bases lining up with TRBD1. The germline CDR1 and CDR2 sequences are GTSNPN and SVGIG (reference sequence). Losses at the gene ends were 4 bases for V and 6 bases for J; bases not matched to a gene: 8. The CDR3 is 14 amino acids. CDR3 protein: CAWIDRVWAGELFF. In nucleotides, the CDR3 is TGTGCCTGGATCGACAGGGTCTGGGCCGGGGAGCTGTTTTTT.

A remark on this clone: Mismatch with germline at one junction end may stem from a read error. J is TRBJ2-1 and V is TRBV6-6; 9 positions match TRBD2. This CDR3 spans 12 amino acids. The germline gives CDR1 MNHNY, CDR2 SVGAGI (reference sequence). The CDR3 DNA follows: TGTGCCAGCAGTTACGGGCGGGAGGGCCGTCTCTTC. It codes for CASSYGREGRLF.

The J gene is TRBJ2-4, the V gene TRBV5-1, with D perhaps matching TRBD1 (6 bases). The germline V gene encodes CDR1 SGHRS and CDR2 YFSETQ. The CDR3 runs to 14 residues. V lost 5 bases and J lost 4, with 13 bases in between. CDR3 loop: CASSLTGDKNIQYF. Here the CDR3 DNA reads TGCGCCAGCAGTCTGACAGGCGATAAAAACATTCAGTACTTC.

V usage is TRBV27 and J usage is TRBJ2-7, with D tentatively TRBD1 (5 bases). CDR1 is MNHEY, CDR2 SMNVEV, per germline (reference sequence). V was cut by 2 bases and J by 3 bases, with 8 bases left in between. The length of the CDR3 is 13 residues. CDR3 sequence: CASSLGASYEQYF. DNA of the CDR3: TGTGCCAGCAGTTTAGGGGCTAGCTACGAGCAGTACTTC.

This chain connects TRBV7-9 to TRBJ2-4; weak D call: TRBD1 (5 bases). Looked up from germline, CDR1 is SEHNR and CDR2 is FQNEAQ (reference sequence). Trimming stripped 1 base from V and 0 bases from J, with 10 bases between. The length of the CDR3 is 16 residues. The CDR3 is CASSLGAGLAKNIQYF. The CDR3 DNA is TGTGCCAGCAGCTTAGGGGCAGGGCTAGCCAAAAACATTCAGTACTTC.

This clone showed up just a few times. The chain is built from TRBV6-1 and TRBJ1-4; tentatively, D is TRBD1 (5 bases). The CDR3 consists of 12 residues. Trimming removed 6 bases at V and 8 bases at J, with 10 bases between. CDR1 MNHNS and CDR2 SASEGT come from the germline V gene. The CDR3 reads CASRRGGEKLFF. In DNA, the CDR3 is TGTGCCAGCAGGCGGGGGGGGGAAAAACTGTTTTTT.

The chain couples TRBV6-5 to TRBJ1-1, with TRBD1 matching over 9 bases. Germline V gene data show CDR1 as MNHEY and CDR2 as SVGAGI. The CDR3 length is 14 residues. Trimming removed 7 bases from V and 1 base from J; junction bases left unmatched: 4. The CDR3 protein is CASNPGQGNTEAFF. As DNA, the CDR3 is TGTGCCAGCAACCCGGGACAGGGGAACACTGAAGCTTTCTTT.